This T cell receptor beta chain was sequenced during a study of blood T cells in healthy people across ages. Unmatched junction bases numbered 10, after V lost 6 bases and J lost 4 bases. This CDR3 is built from 14 residues. The germline CDR1 and CDR2 sequences are DFQATT and SNEGSKA (reference sequence). The second PCR ran roughly 6 to 12 cycles with a sample-barcoded 5' primer and J-beta primers. TCRdb ran MiXCR on the 5' RACE reads and lists one entry per CDR3 protein. The sample lists roughly 680,000 distinct CDR3 sequences; 40% to 65% were seen once. The receptor was derived from a woman over 75 in good health. The sequencing input was blood. This rearrangement joins TRBV20-1 to TRBJ2-3; 7 bases agree with TRBD2. CDR3 nucleotide sequence: TGCAGTGCCCCCCGCGGGAGCCTTCCAGATACGCAGTATTTT. Translated, it gives CSAPRGSLPDTQYF.